This T cell receptor beta chain was identified in a study of PD-1 blockade in mismatch repair-deficient tumors. The sample holds one count of this clone. Sequencing used immunoSEQ multiplex PCR; TCRdb keeps in-frame clones, though not all of them. The repertoire holds about 79,000 clones, with roughly 80% as singletons. V was trimmed by 0 bases and J by 4 bases, leaving 4 bases between them. The germline V gene has CDR1 LNHDA and CDR2 SQIVND (reference sequence). This CDR3 has 13 residues. Sample: peripheral blood, taken 44 weeks after starting pembrolizumab. This receptor was obtained from an adult with mismatch repair-deficient cancer. V usage is TRBV19 and J usage is TRBJ1-5; D is unclear. The CDR3 DNA is TGTGCCAGTAGTATAGATAAAAATCAGCCCCAGCATTTT. Translating it yields CASSIDKNQPQHF. The full variable domain, its missing parts supplied by reference TRBV19 and TRBJ1-5, is DGGITQSPKYLFRKEGQNVTLSCEQNLNHDAMYWYRQDPGQGLRLIYYSQIVNDFQKGDIAEGYSVSREKKESFPLTVTSAQKNPTAFYLCASSIDKNQPQHFGDGTRLSIL.